This T cell receptor beta chain derives from a study of T cell repertoires in cytomegalovirus infection. Overall study context: From public TCR beta signatures came an indication of both CMV infection and matching HLA type.

MiXCR, applied by TCRdb to the reads, yields one record per CDR3 protein. The sample includes 510,000 or so distinct CDR3 sequences, about 26% of them seen just once. Remarks on this clonotype: The antigen is not known.

This CDR3 has 15 amino acids. Germline V gene lookup returns CDR1 SGHVS and CDR2 FNYEAQ. V shed 5 bases and J 4 bases; nucleotides not matched to a gene: 9. Study-level points and caveats: The cumulative frequency of public TCR beta families distinguished individuals who carried CMV together with the relevant HLA. CMV-specific HLA-C-restricted TCR beta clonotypes dominated the ex vivo response.

The V gene is TRBV7-6, the J gene TRBJ2-5; 8 nucleotides agree with TRBD1. The clonotype was recovered from a human donor in good health (CMV status not recorded). Some clones in this sample may be carry-over from other donors' samples. Specimen: PBMCs. Here the CDR3 reads CASSRTQGAGETQYF. As DNA, the CDR3 is TGTGCCAGCAGCAGAACTCAGGGGGCGGGAGAGACCCAGTACTTC.